This TCR beta chain was captured by sequencing in a study of regulatory T cells in long-lasting Graves disease. Library construction for TCR beta used iRepertoire HTBI primers and Arm-PCR of CDR3 regions. From the multiplex PCR reads, TCRdb called clonotypes with MiXCR, one entry per CDR3 protein. The table shows 250,000 to 300,000 distinct CDR3 sequences, with roughly 18% occurring only once. Study findings and constraints: Reduced TCR diversity was observed in persistent Graves' patients versus newly diagnosed patients.

This clonotype was seen ten or more times. Its specificity is unknown. Time point indicated: newly diagnosed GD, antithyroid drugs for less than 3 months. PBMC RNA served as the TCR library source. V lost 5 bases and J lost 3; bases outside the gene matches: 8. The CDR3 spans 16 residues. The V gene's germline CDR1 is MNHEY and CDR2 SMNVEV (reference sequence). These data are also associated with another study on T cells in Graves' hyperthyroidism and ophthalmopathy.

This TCR was sampled from a woman aged 25 to 45 with Graves disease. V gene TRBV27 combines with J gene TRBJ1-2, with 11 bases that match TRBD1. Specimen: peripheral blood mononuclear cells (PBMCs), collected at new diagnosis, from a patient treated with antithyroid drugs. CDR3 nucleotides: TGTGCCAGCAGTCCGGGACAGGGGGTTTGGCACTATGGCTACACCTTC. Translating gives CASSPGQGVWHYGYTF.